This TCR beta chain was recorded in a study of blood T cell repertoires in COVID-19. On the study more broadly: The samples span acute and convalescent COVID-19 from the United States, Italy and Spain. PBMCs, B-cell-depleted T cells, or T cells were the source of the cDNA or gDNA that made up the material.

Source study methods: Amplification from reference gene primers served as the basis for estimated nucleated cell counts. Only in-frame clones appear in the TCRdb table, and some are missing; sequencing was by immunoSEQ multiplex PCR. V and J calls and clone size are as listed in that table; D and trimming were resolved from the DNA. This table has about 250,000 clones, 70% to 90% appearing once. The CDR3 has 19 residues. The V end lost 4 bases, the J end lost 7 bases, and 29 bases lay between the germline ends. Per the germline V gene, CDR1 is MDHEN and CDR2 is SYDVKM. The sequence was obtained from a young man with active or convalescent COVID-19. The rearrangement joins TRBV28 to TRBJ2-1, with a weak D call TRBD2 (6 bases). Input material: peripheral blood. CDR3 residues: CASSSDLLTGRDNVNEQFF. In DNA, the CDR3 is TGTGCCAGCAGTTCCGACCTACTTACGGGGCGGGATAATGTGAATGAGCAGTTCTTC.